What follows is one TCR beta chain and its context. Its target is not known. These data come from a study of T cell responses to AZD1222 COVID-19 vaccine. Study results and caveats: Scientists sampled the repertoires only once the peak T cell response had passed. Vaccination with two AZD1222 doses was followed by a rise in Spike-specific TCR breadth and depth.

The CDR3 is 16 residues long. Trimming removed 0 bases at V and 6 bases at J, with 15 bases between. Germline-derived CDR1 and CDR2 are LGHDT and YNNKEL (reference sequence). Sequenced by immunoSEQ multiplex PCR; TCRdb stores in-frame clones only, minus some. In the table there are 150,000 to 200,000 clones, 85% to 90% of which are singletons. The chain joins TRBV3-1 (or the pseudogene TRBV3-2) to TRBJ2-1; D possibly corresponds to TRBD2 (6 bases). The input for sequencing was peripheral blood, taken on day 0 of MenACWY control vaccination. The receptor was isolated from an adult in good health. CDR3 amino acids: CASSQDFPEGSNEQFF. CDR3 nucleotides: TGTGCCAGCAGCCAAGATTTCCCGGAGGGGTCCAATGAGCAGTTCTTC.